This is a list of T cell receptor beta chains from one sample in a study of metastatic and nonmetastatic thyroid tumors. TCRdb used MiXCR to call clones anew from the PCR reads. In the table there are roughly 35,000 clones, less than 40% of which are singletons. Source material: tumor tissue. These receptors were taken from a female donor with papillary thyroid cancer or a benign thyroid nodule (not recorded which). Some clones in this sample may be carry-over from other donors' samples. Both conserved end residues are part of each CDR3. A D gene is named only where the DNA matches it firmly. Some rows have no size entry. The others give once, few or many, or a class for an expanded clone.

TRBV12-3/TRBV12-4	-	TRBJ2-7	12	-	CASSELAYEQYF	TGTGCCAGCAGCGAACTAGCCTACGAGCAGTACTTC
TRBV5-1	-	TRBJ2-7	16	-	CASSLGLLLSSYEQYF	TGCGCCAGCAGCTTGGGCCTCTTGCTAAGCTCCTACGAGCAGTACTTC
TRBV13	-	TRBJ2-7	15	TRBD2	CASSTRLAGRDEQYF	TGTGCCAGCAGCACCAGACTAGCGGGTCGGGACGAGCAGTACTTC
TRBV19	-	TRBJ2-7	13	TRBD2	CASSILGGDEQYF	TGTGCCAGTAGTATACTCGGGGGGGACGAGCAGTACTTC
TRBV9	-	TRBJ2-3	15	-	CASSVAEGIADTQYF	TGTGCCAGCAGCGTAGCAGAGGGTATTGCAGATACGCAGTATTTT
TRBV12-3/TRBV12-4	few	TRBJ1-1	11	TRBD1	CASVQGAKAFF	TGTGCCAGCGTACAGGGGGCGAAAGCTTTCTTT
TRBV27	few	TRBJ1-5	15	-	CASSLSKGVIQPQHF	TGTGCCAGCAGTTTAAGTAAGGGGGTGATCCAGCCCCAGCATTTT
TRBV6-4	few	TRBJ2-5	14	-	CASGDRDTQETQYF	TGTGCCAGCGGGGACCGGGACACACAAGAGACCCAGTACTTC
TRBV5-1	-	TRBJ2-1	17	TRBD2	CASRHRTTSGSHNEQFF	TGCGCCAGCCGTCATAGGACGACTAGCGGGAGCCACAATGAGCAGTTCTTC
TRBV9	few	TRBJ1-6	12	-	CASKGDNSPLHF	TGTGCCAGCAAAGGGGATAATTCACCCCTCCACTTT
TRBV28	few	TRBJ1-6	13	-	CASRPQAGGPFHF	TGTGCCAGCAGACCCCAAGCCGGCGGGCCGTTCCACTTT
TRBV6-5	-	TRBJ1-2	13	-	CASSYGLNYGYTF	TGTGCCAGCAGTTACGGGCTTAACTATGGCTACACCTTC
TRBV3-1	many	TRBJ2-3	17	-	CASSQDSGAGLTDTQYF	TGTGCCAGCAGCCAAGATAGTGGCGCGGGGCTCACGGATACGCAGTATTTT
TRBV6-2/TRBV6-3	few	TRBJ2-3	13	-	CASMRGGTDTQYF	TGTGCCAGCATGAGGGGGGGAACAGATACGCAGTATTTT
TRBV6-1	few	TRBJ1-5	14	-	CASSSGGGHQPQHF	TGTGCCAGCAGTTCCGGAGGAGGGCATCAGCCCCAGCATTTT
TRBV5-6	-	TRBJ2-2	14	-	CASSKTGSTGELFF	TGTGCCAGCAGCAAGACAGGATCCACCGGGGAGCTGTTTTTT
TRBV5-1	few	TRBJ2-2	15	-	CASSSEGAGDGELFF	TGCGCCAGCAGCTCGGAGGGGGCGGGTGACGGGGAGCTGTTTTTT